The rows below give T cell receptor beta chains drawn from one sample of a study of CD4 and CD8 cells across lung adenocarcinoma regions. TCRdb re-derived calls from the PCR reads in MiXCR, one entry per CDR3 protein. The table lists about 20,000 distinct CDR3 sequences, around 50% of them singletons. Sequencing was carried out using CD8+ T cells from the center of a lung tumor. Source of these receptors: a female donor with lung adenocarcinoma. The CD4 and CD8 labels of this study may be unreliable. CDR3s include the opening cysteine and the closing phenylalanine or tryptophan. Fields, in order: V gene, CDR3 protein.

>TRBV27
CASRQRVGAKDTQYF
>TRBV27
CASRLAFRTDTQYF
>TRBV27
CARGQGGGHPETQYF
>TRBV6-1
CASRAGSYGTQYF
>TRBV4-1
CASSEGPYNEQFF
>TRBV6-1
CASSEGDREVETQYF
>TRBV25-1
CASSEAGLTNTQYF
>TRBV6-5
CASSSVRQGSNQPQHF
>TRBV11-3
CARGLGAKNTQYF
>TRBV12-3/TRBV12-4
CAAGRWGKAKETQYF
>TRBV6-5
CASSYLGHRLNAQYF
>TRBV20-1
CSARTGSYNEQFF
>TRBV10-3
CAISESPLGEGGETQYF
>TRBV10-1
CASSDAGGNEQFF
>TRBV10-2
CARGLGGRYQDTQYF
>TRBV6-1
CASSDGGANQPQHF
>TRBV12-3/TRBV12-4
CASNLRGAGADTQYF
>TRBV27
CASSSTGQGWKTQNF
>TRBV6-1
CASRGLAGLYEQYF
>TRBV27
CGRGGCVQNIQYF
>TRBV6-5
CASSYSRNTEAFF
>TRBV27
CARGSGGRDQETQYF
>TRBV10-2
CASFKTDTQYF
>TRBV10-1
CASSAGGLNTEAFF
>TRBV6-5
CASSYVNNYGYTF
>TRBV4-1
CASSQELAPGELFF
>TRBV6-1
CASNGQGAGTGAQYF
>TRBV6-1
CGSVSGQGSKDMQYF